This T cell receptor beta chain comes out of a study of T cell clonality in common variable immunodeficiency. Equal genomic DNA amounts from CVID and control samples were sequenced. Some clones are missing from TCRdb's copy, which holds only in-frame ones; the method was immunoSEQ multiplex PCR. The counts give 40,000 to 50,000 clones, none of them seen only once; about 6.5% is held by the top ten. In regard to this clone: Its antigen remains unknown. The read terminates 3 residues before the CDR3 end, so the remaining end is supplied by the germline J gene.

Trimming left V 0 bases short and J 1 base short, with 12 bases between. This CDR3 spans 16 amino acids. From germline, CDR1 is SGHRS and CDR2 YFSETQ. Points from the study as a whole: Fewer deletions and N-nucleotide insertions were reportedly seen in common variable immunodeficiency TCR beta sequences. Authors noted CVID clonality's cause needs subpopulation repertoire sequencing.

This rearrangement joins TRBV5-1 to TRBJ2-3; possibly TRBD2 for D (7 bases). This clonotype originated in a person aged 18-70 years in good health. Sequencing input: peripheral blood mononuclear cells. The covered CDR3 bases are TGCGCCAGCAGCTTGGCGGGGGGCCGGGGCACAGATACG. Translated, it gives CASSLAGGRGTDT. From start to end, the CDR3 is CASSLAGGRGTDTQYF.